These 27 T cell receptor beta chains were all obtained from the same sample, sequenced in a study of human T cells and chemical hapten exposure. Time point specified: pre-sensitization, week 0. The sample's treatment: therapeutic diphenylcyclopropenone sensitization with weekly scalp DPC. MiXCR was run by TCRdb on the RACE reads, yielding one entry per CDR3 protein. The sample has a few hundred thousand distinct CDR3 sequences; 7.5% to 10% are singletons. Specimen: whole blood, collected in connection with sensitization to the hapten diphenylcyclopropenone (DPC). These receptors were collected from a woman aged 40 to 50 with alopecia areata. Some clones in this sample may be carry-over from other donors' samples.

The V gene is TRBV7-8, the J gene TRBJ2-1; no clear D gene. The CDR3 sequence is 16 residues long. The V end was cut by 1 base, the J end by 0 bases, with 10 bases between. Germline-derived CDR1 and CDR2 are SGHVS and FQNEAQ. As DNA, the CDR3 is TGTGCCAGCAGCTTAGTTCCGGGTAGCTCCTACAATGAGCAGTTCTTC. Amino acids: CASSLVPGSSYNEQFF.

The sample holds a few counts of this clonotype. CDR3 amino acids: CASGDLPDRAYQPQHF. For the CDR3, the DNA is TGTGCCAGTGGCGATCTACCAGACAGGGCCTATCAGCCCCAGCATTTT. The chain combines TRBV6-1 with TRBJ1-5, with TRBD1 matching 7 bases. CDR3 length: 16 amino acids. The V segment lost 9 bases and the J segment 5 bases; nucleotides outside the gene matches: 16. The germline gives CDR1 MNHNS, CDR2 SASEGT.

This clonotype has at least ten counts. The V call is TRBV5-6, the J call TRBJ1-6; TRBD1 is a possible D gene (6 bases). Trimming left V 0 bases short and J 5 bases short, with 12 bases between. This CDR3 spans 16 amino acids. Looked up from germline, CDR1 is SGHDT and CDR2 is YYEEEE. The CDR3, as DNA: TGTGCCAGCAGCTTGGAAACAGGGACTCATAATTCACCCCTCCACTTT. This encodes CASSLETGTHNSPLHF.

This clonotype was recorded a few times. The V and J genes are TRBV18 and TRBJ2-1, with D unclear. V lost 3 bases and J lost 4, with 16 bases in between. CDR3 length: 16 amino acids. Germline V CDR1 and CDR2: KGHSH, LQKENI. The CDR3 sequence: CASSPLPSRDYNEQFF. CDR3 DNA: TGTGCCAGCTCACCCCTCCCGAGCAGAGATTACAATGAGCAGTTCTTC. Full variable domain (missing parts from reference TRBV18 and TRBJ2-1): NAGVMQNPRHLVRRRGQEARLRCSPMKGHSHVYWYRQLPEEGLKFMVYLQKENIIDESGMPKERFSAEFPKEGPSILRIQQVVRGDSAAYFCASSPLPSRDYNEQFFGPGTRLTVL.

This clonotype was seen only a few times. V usage is TRBV5-1 and J usage is TRBJ2-5, with 10 bases matching TRBD2. CDR3 length: 15 amino acids. Germline-derived CDR1 and CDR2 are SGHRS and YFSETQ. J lost 1 base, V lost 5 bases, and 5 bases had no gene match. The CDR3 region has the DNA TGCGCCAGCAGATCCGGGACTAGCGCCCAAGAGACCCAGTACTTC. Protein: CASRSGTSAQETQYF.

The chain carries TRBV7-8 and TRBJ1-5, with TRBD1 identical over 9 bases. Per the germline V gene, CDR1 is SGHVS and CDR2 is FQNEAQ. CDR3 length: 14 residues. The J segment lost 5 bases and the V segment lost 3 bases, leaving 2 bases of the junction unmatched. CDR3 sequence: CASSLDRGDQPQHF. Here the CDR3 DNA reads TGTGCCAGCAGCTTGGACAGGGGAGATCAGCCCCAGCATTTT.

This clonotype was observed a handful of times. The V gene is TRBV5-6, the J gene TRBJ2-5; D remains unclear. Germline V gene lookup returns CDR1 SGHDT and CDR2 YYEEEE. Trimming removed 1 base from V and 1 base from J, with 8 bases in between. This CDR3 is built from 14 residues. CDR3 bases: TGTGCCAGCAGCTTGATTCCGGCCCAAGAGACCCAGTACTTC. Translated, it gives CASSLIPAQETQYF.

The CDR3: CASSSAGGPVSEQFF. CDR3 bases: TGTGCCAGCAGCTCAGCGGGAGGGCCGGTCAGTGAGCAGTTCTTC. The V gene is TRBV7-8, the J gene TRBJ2-1, with TRBD2 identical over 10 bases. V lost 4 bases, J lost 9 bases, and 9 bases stayed unmatched. This CDR3 comprises 15 residues. From germline, CDR1 is SGHVS and CDR2 FQNEAQ.

The V gene is TRBV5-1, the J gene TRBJ2-7; TRBD1 agrees at 9 bases. This CDR3 region has 14 residues. The germline V gene encodes CDR1 SGHRS and CDR2 YFSETQ. The ends lost 8 bases at V and 3 bases at J; junction bases unmatched: 9. This chain's CDR3 is CASETGTGYYEQYF. For the CDR3, the DNA is TGCGCCAGTGAGACCGGGACAGGGTACTACGAGCAGTACTTC.

The chain joins TRBV28 to TRBJ2-7; either TRBD1 or TRBD2 may fit D (5 bases each). Trimming left V 3 bases short and J 2 bases short, with 17 bases between. Germline CDR1 reads MDHEN; CDR2 reads SYDVKM. CDR3 size: 16 residues. The CDR3 spells CASSFRPPMGAYEQYF. CDR3 DNA sequence: TGTGCCAGCAGTTTCCGACCCCCAATGGGGGCCTACGAGCAGTACTTC.

This clonotype has just a few counts. CDR3 nucleotides: TGCAGTGTCCTCCGACGGGAGGGCACAGAGACCCAGTACTTC. Translation gives CSVLRREGTETQYF. This chain connects TRBV20-1 to TRBJ2-5; 8 bases map to TRBD2. V lost 7 bases and J lost 4; bases outside the gene matches: 11. Looked up from germline, CDR1 is DFQATT and CDR2 is SNEGSKA (reference sequence). The length of the CDR3 is 14 residues.

The CDR3 DNA is TGCAGTGCTAGAGATCCCAGCGGGGACAATGAGCAGTTCTTC. Translating it yields CSARDPSGDNEQFF. The rearrangement joins TRBV20-1 to TRBJ2-1; 7 bases line up with TRBD2. Germline V gives CDR1 DFQATT, CDR2 SNEGSKA (reference sequence). The junction had 4 bases not matched to a gene; V was cut back by 0 bases and J by 5 bases. This CDR3 has 14 amino acids.

This rearrangement joins TRBV5-8 to TRBJ2-7; D is ambiguous. The CDR3 runs 12 residues. The V end was cut by 7 bases, the J end by 4 bases, with 12 bases between. Germline V gene data show CDR1 as SGHTS and CDR2 as YDEGEE. The CDR3 DNA follows: TGTGCCAGCTGCGTACAGCGATACGAGCAGTACTTC. It yields the protein CASCVQRYEQYF.

This clonotype was counted a few times. The chain links TRBV7-3 to TRBJ1-1; no clear D. The length of the CDR3 is 14 residues. Trimming stripped 3 bases from V and 0 bases from J, with 8 bases between. Germline CDR1 SGHTA, CDR2 FQGTGA. The CDR3 bases are TGTGCCAGCAGCTTGAACGGTTTGAACACTGAAGCTTTCTTT. Protein sequence: CASSLNGLNTEAFF.

This clonotype was detected only a few times. The V gene is TRBV3-1, the J gene TRBJ1-1; 7 nucleotides line up with TRBD1. V shed 5 bases, J shed 0 bases, and the junction held 9 bases outside the gene matches. This CDR3 contains 16 residues. Germline V gene data show CDR1 as LGHDT and CDR2 as YNNKEL (reference sequence). The CDR3 sequence: CASSEGTAVMNTEAFF. The CDR3 region has the DNA TGTGCCAGCAGCGAGGGGACAGCTGTAATGAACACTGAAGCTTTCTTT.

This clonotype was counted ten times or more. V is TRBV12-3 or TRBV12-4 and J is TRBJ1-2, with a weak D call TRBD1 (6 bases). CDR3 length: 15 amino acids. The V end was cut by 4 bases, the J end by 0 bases, with 12 bases between. CDR3 loop: CASSSSGTPNYGYTF. CDR3 coding DNA: TGTGCCAGCAGTTCCTCCGGGACACCTAACTATGGCTACACCTTC.

The chain links TRBV18 to TRBJ2-1; D call uncertain. The ends were cut back, 6 bases at V and 4 bases at J, with 10 bases in the middle. Germline CDR1 is KGHSH and CDR2 is LQKENI. CDR3 length: 13 amino acids. CDR3 coding DNA: TGTGCCAGCTCTTTTCTCCGGTACAATGAGCAGTTCTTC. Translation: CASSFLRYNEQFF.

This chain links TRBV7-2 with TRBJ2-5; D gene unclear. V gave up 2 bases and J gave up 3 bases, with 7 bases separating them. This CDR3 is built from 13 residues. The germline V gene encodes CDR1 SGHTA and CDR2 FQGNSA. As DNA, the CDR3 is TGTGCCAGCAGCTTACCCGAAAAAGAGACCCAGTACTTC. It codes for CASSLPEKETQYF.

This clonotype turned up a few times. The chain carries TRBV28 and TRBJ2-2, with 12 bases lining up with TRBD2. The CDR3 extends over 17 amino acids. Trimming cost V 5 bases and J 2 bases; bases outside gene matches: 6. From germline, CDR1 is MDHEN and CDR2 SYDVKM. The CDR3 DNA reads TGTGCCAGCAGTCAGGGAGGACTAGCGGGAAACACCGGGGAGCTGTTTTTT. Amino acids: CASSQGGLAGNTGELFF.

In this sample, this clonotype turned up a few times. The genes are TRBV20-1 and TRBJ2-5; 8 bases line up with TRBD2. Germline V gene data show CDR1 as DFQATT and CDR2 as SNEGSKA (reference sequence). The CDR3 is 16 amino acids. The trim removed 6 bases at V and 1 base at J, leaving 13 bases unmatched. The CDR3 is CSAIEGVAGSQETQYF. Written as DNA, the CDR3 is TGCAGTGCGATCGAAGGGGTAGCGGGAAGCCAAGAGACCCAGTACTTC.

This clonotype was counted a few times. V is TRBV10-2 and J is TRBJ2-2; TRBD1 agrees at 9 bases. Looked up from germline, CDR1 is WSHSY and CDR2 is SAAADI. The V and J ends lost 10 bases and 2 bases, in that order; junction bases with no gene match: 5. The CDR3 has 14 residues. The CDR3 nucleotides read TGCGCCACACTACAGGGGGCAAACACCGGGGAGCTGTTTTTT. It translates to CATLQGANTGELFF.

This clonotype was recorded a few times. V and J are TRBV12-3 or TRBV12-4 and TRBJ1-1; possibly TRBD1 for D (5 bases). The V and J ends lost 6 bases and 4 bases respectively, with 18 bases between them. This CDR3 is 15 amino acids long. The CDR3 loop is CASSPQGLIATEAFF. The CDR3 DNA sequence: TGTGCCAGCAGCCCCCAGGGATTAATTGCCACTGAAGCTTTCTTT.

This clonotype was counted a few times. The chain employs TRBV7-2 and TRBJ2-3; D not resolved. Trimming took 6 bases from V and 4 from J, leaving 8 bases between them. Germline loops: CDR1 SGHTA, CDR2 FQGNSA. This CDR3 has 12 amino acids. This CDR3 is CASSSNADTQYF. The CDR3 coding sequence is TGTGCCAGCAGTTCCAACGCAGATACGCAGTATTTT.

This clonotype appeared a few times. The rearrangement links TRBV27 to TRBJ1-4, with 9 bases lining up with TRBD1. Germline values: CDR1 MNHEY, CDR2 SMNVEV (reference sequence). CDR3 length: 15 amino acids. V dropped 6 bases and J dropped 4; count of bases not matched to a gene: 6. The CDR3 coding sequence is TGTGCCAGCAGAAGAGGGGGACAGGGTAATGAAAAACTGTTTTTT. Its translation is CASRRGGQGNEKLFF. The variable domain in full, with the rest retrieved from reference TRBV27 and TRBJ1-4, is EAQVTQNPRYLITVTGKKLTVTCSQNMNHEYMSWYRQDPGLGLRQIYYSMNVEVTDKGDVPEGYKVSRKEKRNFPLILESPSPNQTSLYFCASRRGGQGNEKLFFGSGTQLSVL.

The chain employs TRBV6-2 or TRBV6-3 and TRBJ2-1; D not certain. V was clipped by 6 bases and J by 0 bases, with 21 bases between them. CDR3 size: 18 residues. The germline V gene encodes CDR1 MNHEY and CDR2 SVGEGT. CDR3: CASSLLPPGQSSYNEQFF. For the CDR3, the DNA is TGTGCCAGCAGCCTCCTCCCACCGGGTCAGAGCTCCTACAATGAGCAGTTCTTC.

This clonotype was observed at least ten times. The gene calls are TRBV29-1 and TRBJ2-2; D not resolved. Trimming removed 3 bases at V and 3 bases at J, with 14 bases between. The CDR3 runs 15 residues. Germline CDR1 and CDR2: SQVTM and ANQGSEA. The CDR3 DNA reads as TGCAGCGTTGAGGCTACCGGGCTACACACCGGGGAGCTGTTTTTT. As protein: CSVEATGLHTGELFF.

This clonotype was counted between two and nine times. V usage is TRBV29-1 and J usage is TRBJ2-1, with D possibly being TRBD2 (5 bases). Looked up from germline, CDR1 is SQVTM and CDR2 is ANQGSEA. This CDR3 is built from 12 residues. Trimming shortened V by 4 bases and J by 7 bases, and 11 bases separated the two germline ends. The CDR3 is CSVGQRANEQFF. The CDR3 bases are TGCAGCGTTGGCCAGAGGGCAAATGAGCAGTTCTTC.